This entry is about one T cell receptor (beta chain). The antigen is unknown. These data come from a study of type 1 and type 2 diabetes patients. In the study overall: The cohort mixed type 1 diabetes, type 2 diabetes and nondiabetic donors. CD4+ or CD8+ T cells were positively selected from PBMCs with microbeads.

The study's findings and limits: V and J gene usage correlated at 0.8 to 0.97 between type 2 diabetes and control samples. Highly-expanded CD4+ clones were few in type 2 diabetes, median one, approximately 3.8% of reads.

Genomic DNA was the PCR template. A primer set of 30 forward and 13 reverse primers amplified the CDR3. TCRdb re-analysed the multiplex PCR reads in MiXCR, keeping a single row per CDR3 protein. The sample consists of about 250,000 distinct CDR3 sequences, more than 40% of them appearing once. Sequencing was performed on peripheral blood mononuclear cells (PBMCs). The TCR was taken from a young man with type 2 diabetes.

This CDR3 reads CAWRPGYNEQFF. In nucleotides, the CDR3 is TGTGCCTGGAGACCTGGCTACAATGAGCAGTTCTTC. This chain connects TRBV30 to TRBJ2-1, with D hard to call. The V and J ends lost 3 bases and 3 bases respectively, with 6 bases between them. The CDR3 is made up of 12 amino acids. The germline CDR1 and CDR2 sequences are GTSNPN and SVGIG (reference sequence).